This T cell receptor (beta chain) was obtained from a study of T-cell memory formation after mild COVID-19. Study outcomes and limitations: The main location of contracting CD4+ clones was CM and EM, and that of contracting CD8+ clones was EMRA.

Points on this clonotype: What it binds is not known.

The CDR3 is 15 amino acids. V was pared by 8 bases and J by 5 bases, with 19 bases between. Germline-derived CDR1 and CDR2 are MNHEY and SMNVEV (reference sequence). TCRdb used MiXCR to reprocess the 5' RACE reads, holding one entry per CDR3 protein. The repertoire holds a few hundred thousand distinct CDR3 sequences, with roughly 17% as singletons. This sequence joins TRBV27 and TRBJ2-1, with TRBD1 as a possible D gene (6 bases). The sequence was obtained from a man between 18 and 35 years old who had mild COVID-19 (a few samples of this study predate the infection). Cell type and time point are not known. The sample taken for sequencing was PBMCs or a T cell subset sorted from them (not recorded which). The CDR3 region is CASGSQDRYDNEQFF. DNA for the CDR3: TGTGCCAGCGGGAGCCAGGACAGATATGACAATGAGCAGTTCTTC.